This T cell receptor beta chain was obtained from a study of T cells in localized non-small cell lung cancer (dated by TCRdb to 2018 to 2021). For the wider study: The study examined T cell repertoires in roughly 240 patients with early-stage NSCLC and compared tumors with uninvolved tumor-adjacent lungs. The cohort comprised 236 treatment-naïve NSCLC patients with resected, localized lung tumors. NSCLC patients had a mean age of approximately 66 years, and approximately 140 were male and 107 female.

This clone has a single count. What antigen it recognizes has not been identified. Per-nucleotide qualities are absent, and no much larger clonotype sits a single base away. TCR beta CDR3 regions were sequenced from DNA using the immunoSEQ Assay. For the original study's pipeline: T cell density was computed as TCR beta template counts normalized to usable DNA estimated by amplifying housekeeping genes. The preseqR package was used to estimate richness by extrapolating to 400,000 templates for PBMC samples and to 120,000 templates for tissue samples. Clonality was calculated as one minus Pielou's evenness. Tissue-enriched TCRs were identified through differential abundance testing performed on productive amino-acid clonotypes, with a minimum total count of 5 and an alpha of 0.1. Repertoire overlap between compartments was quantified with the Jaccard Index and Morisita Overlap Index. GLIPH clustered TCR beta CDR3s with public tetramer-defined viral CDR3s; viral motifs required at least three viral sequences plus V-gene enrichment. Imported from immuneACCESS, the table was reduced by TCRdb to in-frame sequences with V and J called. These copies leave out some clones; in studies compared against another copy, an unresolved V gene accounts for under half, and the cause of the remainder is not known. That table is the source of V, J and clone size, and D and trimming were worked out from the DNA. The sample includes over 4,500 clones, with 75% to 90% observed a single time. The ten largest account for roughly 8.6% of the sample.

Findings and caveats that apply to the study as a whole: Longer overall survival was associated with higher blood T cell density, whereas shorter survival was associated with higher adjacent-lung clonality. Uninvolved tumor-adjacent lung showed the highest T cell clonality, higher than tumor, which suggests more focused antigenic responses in the uninvolved tumor-adjacent lung. A median of around 60 of the top 100 tumor clones turned up in the paired uninvolved adjacent lung, and 28 of those clones also ranked among the top 100 of that same adjacent lung. Because the study design was exploratory, TCR variables were selected using unadjusted p-values without false-discovery rate correction. Multi-region tumor sequencing was not performed, so intratumor heterogeneity could not be excluded.

At diagnosis, peripheral blood, uninvolved tumor-adjacent lung and tumor were collected and stored as a combination of fresh-frozen and FFPE material. For TCR repertoire profiling, blood samples were analyzed in the form of peripheral blood mononuclear cells. The receptor was derived from a woman aged 40-69 years with stage II lung adenocarcinoma. The input for sequencing was PBMCs, taken before any cancer treatment.

CDR3 loop: CASTRGTVNQPQHF. The DNA sequence follows: TGTGCCAGCACCCGTGGGACTGTTAATCAGCCCCAGCATTTT. The rearrangement combines TRBV6-5 with TRBJ1-5, and possibly TRBD1, on 5 matching bases. Per the germline V gene, MNHEY is the CDR1 and SVGAGI is the CDR2. The CDR3 has 14 amino acids, counting the end cysteine and phenylalanine. The entry retains the CDR3 DNA only, 42 bases that are in frame from base 1. V and J lose 7 bases and 4 bases, and a span of 14 bases separates them.